These 19 T cell receptor beta chains originate from one sample sequenced in a study of blood T cell repertoires in COVID-19. TCRdb's copy holds only in-frame clones and misses some; the assay was immunoSEQ multiplex PCR. Among 47,000 or so clones listed, 81% were seen once. The specimen was peripheral blood. Receptors originate from a woman of 80 years or more with COVID-19, enrolled during active disease.

The rearrangement joins TRBV27 to TRBJ2-1; 7 positions agree with TRBD1. Germline CDR1 MNHEY, CDR2 SMNVEV (reference sequence). CDR3 length: 15 residues. Losses at the gene ends were 7 bases for V and 2 bases for J; bases not matched to a gene: 8. CDR3 sequence reads: CASTDRDSPYNEQFF. DNA of the CDR3: TGTGCCAGCACAGACCGGGACAGTCCCTACAATGAGCAGTTCTTC.

This chain links TRBV6-5 with TRBJ1-6; 10 bases match TRBD1. Trimming removed 6 bases from V and 7 bases from J; junction bases left unmatched: 3. The CDR3 is 14 residues long. The germline V gene has CDR1 MNHEY and CDR2 SVGAGI. DNA of the CDR3: TGTGCCAGCAGCTCGGGACAGGGGAATTCACCCCTCCACTTT. Translation: CASSSGQGNSPLHF.

The V and J genes are TRBV5-1 and TRBJ1-2, with a weak D call TRBD1 (6 bases). The CDR3 is 13 amino acids. The germline gives CDR1 SGHRS, CDR2 YFSETQ. Trimming removed 7 bases at V and 4 bases at J, with 14 bases between. CDR3: CASQTGSAYGYTF. CDR3 DNA: TGCGCCAGCCAAACAGGGAGTGCCTATGGCTACACCTTC.

The chain joins TRBV19 to TRBJ2-2; the D gene is possibly TRBD1 (6 bases). Trimming cost V 7 bases and J 4 bases, with 22 bases left between them. There are 17 residues in the CDR3. Germline CDR1 and CDR2: LNHDA and SQIVND (reference sequence). The CDR3 nucleotides read TGTGCCAGTACCCCACAGGGAACCGCACCCTTCACCGGGGAGCTGTTTTTT. Amino acid sequence: CASTPQGTAPFTGELFF. Complete variable domain (other parts from reference TRBV19 and TRBJ2-2): DGGITQSPKYLFRKEGQNVTLSCEQNLNHDAMYWYRQDPGQGLRLIYYSQIVNDFQKGDIAEGYSVSREKKESFPLTVTSAQKNPTAFYLCASTPQGTAPFTGELFFGEGSRLTVL.

The chain employs TRBV11-2 and TRBJ1-3; the D is unclear. The germline V gene has CDR1 SGHAT and CDR2 FQNNGV. CDR3 length: 16 amino acids. Trimming left V 1 base short and J 0 bases short, with 10 bases between. The CDR3 DNA is TGTGCCAGCAGCTTAGCCTACTATGGCTCTGGAAACACCATATATTTT. Encoded protein: CASSLAYYGSGNTIYF.

The DNA of the CDR3 is TGTGCCAGCAGCCCGGCGACAGGGGGCCTAACCTACGAGCAGTACTTC. Protein: CASSPATGGLTYEQYF. V usage is TRBV5-4 and J usage is TRBJ2-7; 10 bases fit TRBD1. With 4 bases clipped from V and 2 bases from J, the junction kept 9 bases outside the gene matches. Germline-derived CDR1 and CDR2 are SGHNT and YYREEE (reference sequence). The CDR3 length is 16 residues.

The table lists this clone with a few counts. The J gene is TRBJ1-1, the V gene TRBV19, with 7 nucleotides matching TRBD1. J gave up 1 base and V 4 bases, and 9 bases lay outside the gene matches. CDR3 length equals 16 residues. The germline gives CDR1 LNHDA, CDR2 SQIVND (reference sequence). CDR3 DNA sequence: TGTGCCAGTAGTAACAGGGGCCGGGGTTCGAACACTGAAGCTTTCTTT. This encodes CASSNRGRGSNTEAFF.

The J gene is TRBJ2-3, the V gene TRBV12-5, with D possibly matching TRBD2 (5 bases). Trimming took off 5 bases at V and 6 bases at J, with 15 bases between the two ends. CDR1 LGHNT and CDR2 FRNRAP come from the germline V gene. This CDR3 is 14 amino acids long. The CDR3, as DNA: TGTGCTAGTGGTCCCGACCCCCGCGGGGATACGCAGTATTTT. This translates into CASGPDPRGDTQYF.

The rearrangement uses TRBV6-2 or TRBV6-3 and TRBJ2-1, with a tentative D call TRBD2 (5 bases). Trimming shortened V by 2 bases and J by 7 bases, and 9 bases separated the two germline ends. CDR1 is MNHEY, CDR2 SVGEGT, per germline. This CDR3 comprises 13 residues. In DNA form, the CDR3 reads TGTGCCAGCAGTTACCCCCGCGGGAATGAGCAGTTCTTC. It codes for CASSYPRGNEQFF.

This clone was counted a few times. The chain is built from TRBV3-1 (or the pseudogene TRBV3-2) and TRBJ2-1; 15 bases line up with TRBD2. J was trimmed by 7 bases and V by 4 bases; bases with no gene match: 5. The germline V gene encodes CDR1 LGHDT and CDR2 YNNKEL (reference sequence). The CDR3 runs 16 residues. The CDR3 protein is CASSPTGLAGGNEQFF. The CDR3 DNA reads TGTGCCAGCAGCCCCACGGGACTAGCGGGAGGAAATGAGCAGTTCTTC.

This chain connects TRBV6-5 to TRBJ2-1; 8 nucleotides line up with TRBD1. The CDR3 has 15 residues. Germline V gives CDR1 MNHEY, CDR2 SVGAGI. Losses at the gene ends were 4 bases for V and 4 bases for J; bases not matched to a gene: 6. CDR3 in DNA: TGTGCCAGCAGTTCGCAGGGGGCGCCTTACAATGAGCAGTTCTTC. Encoded protein: CASSSQGAPYNEQFF.

This rearrangement joins TRBV9 to TRBJ2-1; 13 positions agree with TRBD2. Germline lookup yields CDR1 SGDLS and CDR2 YYNGEE. CDR3 length: 19 amino acids. V trimming: 3 bases; J trimming: 1 base; junction bases outside the gene matches: 10. CDR3 sequence (DNA): TGTGCCAGCAGCGCCCGACTAGCGGGAGGCCTCTGGTCCTACAATGAGCAGTTCTTC. Its translation is CASSARLAGGLWSYNEQFF. The full variable domain, in which reference TRBV9 and TRBJ2-1 provide the parts outside the CDR3, is DSGVTQTPKHLITATGQRVTLRCSPRSGDLSVYWYQQSLDQGLQFLIQYYNGEERAKGNILERFSAQQFPDLHSELNLSSLELGDSALYFCASSARLAGGLWSYNEQFFGPGTRLTVL.

This clone was counted a single time. The genes are TRBV6-6 and TRBJ2-7, with TRBD2 as a possible D gene (6 bases). The germline V gene encodes CDR1 MNHNY and CDR2 SVGAGI (reference sequence). Trimming removed 11 bases at V and 5 bases at J, with 19 bases between. The CDR3 is 13 residues long. For the CDR3, the DNA is TGTGCCGGCTCGCGGGGAGAGGGCCACGAGCAGTACTTC. It translates to CAGSRGEGHEQYF.

This clone has a single count. The chain links TRBV5-1 to TRBJ2-3; the match to TRBD2 covers 13 bases. Germline CDR1 and CDR2: SGHRS and YFSETQ. The CDR3 has 17 amino acids. V lost 4 bases to trimming and J lost 0 bases; unmatched junction nucleotides: 5. For the CDR3, the DNA is TGCGCCAGCAGCCCCGGGACTAGCGGGACAAGCACAGATACGCAGTATTTT. Translated: CASSPGTSGTSTDTQYF.

This clone was detected once. The chain uses TRBV28 and TRBJ2-7; TRBD1 aligns across 10 bases. With V trimmed by 5 bases and J by 3 bases, 7 bases remained unmatched. Germline V gives CDR1 MDHEN, CDR2 SYDVKM. The CDR3 runs to 15 residues. Written as DNA, the CDR3 is TGTGCCAGCAGTCCCGACAGGGGGCGCTTCTACGAGCAGTACTTC. This gives the protein CASSPDRGRFYEQYF.

This CDR3 reads CASSIMGTKGGTDTQYF. As DNA, the CDR3 is TGTGCCAGTAGTATAATGGGGACAAAAGGGGGCACAGATACGCAGTATTTT. The chain links TRBV19 to TRBJ2-3; D possibly corresponds to TRBD1 (6 bases). CDR3 length: 17 residues. Germline CDR1 is LNHDA and CDR2 is SQIVND (reference sequence). The ends were cut back, 2 bases at V and 1 base at J, with 16 bases in the middle.

The J gene is TRBJ1-3, the V gene TRBV5-1; the D is unclear. V was trimmed by 1 base and J by 0 bases, leaving 8 bases between them. The CDR3 is 15 amino acids. The germline V gene has CDR1 SGHRS and CDR2 YFSETQ. Here the CDR3 DNA reads TGCGCCAGCAGCTTGCCAGGCCACTCTGGAAACACCATATATTTT. Translating it yields CASSLPGHSGNTIYF.

This clone was seen only once. The chain has TRBV2 and TRBJ2-3; 12 nucleotides match TRBD2. The J segment lost 4 bases and the V segment lost 3 bases, leaving 5 bases of the junction unmatched. CDR1 and CDR2 (germline): SNHLY, FYNNEI. CDR3 length: 16 amino acids. CDR3 nucleotides: TGTGCCAGCAGTGATATCGCTAGCGGGAGGGCAGATACGCAGTATTTT. Amino acid sequence: CASSDIASGRADTQYF. The full variable domain, completed using reference TRBV2 and TRBJ2-3, is EPEVTQTPSHQVTQMGQEVILRCVPISNHLYFYWYRQILGQKVEFLVSFYNNEISEKSEIFDDQFSVERPDGSNFTLKIRSTKLEDSAMYFCASSDIASGRADTQYFGPGTRLTVL.

This clone was detected a few times. The chain links TRBV7-9 to TRBJ2-1; possibly TRBD2 for D (5 bases). Germline-derived CDR1 and CDR2 are SEHNR and FQNEAQ (reference sequence). The CDR3 runs to 13 residues. The V end lost 7 bases, the J end lost 8 bases, and 15 bases lay between the germline ends. The CDR3 DNA reads TGTGCCAGCAACCCCCCGGGAATGGATGAGCAGTTCTTC. It is translated as CASNPPGMDEQFF.